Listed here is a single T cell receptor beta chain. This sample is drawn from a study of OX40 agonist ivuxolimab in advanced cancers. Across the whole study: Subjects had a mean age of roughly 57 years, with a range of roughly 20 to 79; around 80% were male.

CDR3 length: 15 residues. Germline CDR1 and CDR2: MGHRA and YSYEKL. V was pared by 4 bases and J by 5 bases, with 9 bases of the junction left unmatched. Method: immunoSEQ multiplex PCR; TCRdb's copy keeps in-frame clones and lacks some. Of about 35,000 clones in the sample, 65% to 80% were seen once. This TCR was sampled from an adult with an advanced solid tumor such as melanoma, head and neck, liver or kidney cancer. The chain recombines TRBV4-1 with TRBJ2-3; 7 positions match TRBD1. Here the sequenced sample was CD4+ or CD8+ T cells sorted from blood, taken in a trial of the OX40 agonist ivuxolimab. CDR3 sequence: CASSRDGSGGDTQYF. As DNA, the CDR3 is TGCGCCAGCAGCCGAGACGGTTCAGGGGGAGATACGCAGTATTTT.